Below, one T cell receptor beta chain is given with its context. This clone was seen a few times. The clone's antigen remains unknown. The input lacks base qualities; no much larger clone sits a single base away. This entry belongs to a study of cytomegalovirus exposure and HLA in healthy donors (dated by TCRdb to about 2017). In terms of the full investigation: An earlier analysis of roughly 500 of the donors reported 250 to 350 Gb of sequence data and about 120 million unique TCR beta sequences obtained from about 180 million T cells. Approximately 300 gigabases of sequencing data and tens of millions of unique TCR sequences were included in an early release covering around 600 HLA-typed donors. The genetic ancestry cluster associated with self-reported Caucasian donors included approximately 85% of the 300 to 450 genotyped donors. The study aimed to test whether signatures of past pathogen exposure could be identified by cataloging public T cell receptors. Using immunosequencing, the study profiled T cell repertoires from 666 subjects and related those repertoires to cytomegalovirus serostatus. Along with the approximately 700-subject first cohort, a separate validation cohort of over a hundred different subjects was used. The study combined high-throughput TCR immunosequencing, statistical association of individual TCRs with disease status, and machine learning to predict cytomegalovirus infection status. To study patterns of TCR occurrence, a later analysis re-analyzed previously published TCR beta repertoires from more than 550 donors and added high-resolution HLA genotyping. Rather than using new phenotypic data, the later analysis identified candidate immune exposures from TCR beta sequences and from how often those sequences occurred across donors. In an earlier analysis of 587 of the donors, high-throughput TCR beta sequencing was used to judge whether each TCR beta V gene segment behaved as functional or pseudogenic. Alongside the repertoire data, information on donor age, sex, ethnicity and CMV serostatus was compiled. A later genetic analysis took genome-wide SNP genotypes for about three fifths of the 666 donors and used that subset as a discovery cohort. All discovery cohort repertoires had been generated on a single sequencing platform. HLA typing included class I and class II loci at four-digit resolution. Typing coverage differed by locus: A, B, C, DRB1 and DQB1 were typed in roughly 620-630 donors, DQA1 in about 510, DPA1 in some 600, and DPB1 in approximately 450. A few DR-DQ haplotypes were treated as single units for association and clustering because of strong linkage in the cohort. Among around 400 genotyped donors of the cohort, an average of approximately 240,000 unique TCR beta nucleotide sequences was sequenced per donor, of which about 19% were non-productive.

Summary of the overall study and its limitations: The earlier analysis of fewer than 750 of the donors excluded over 15 rarely observed V segments, including chromosome 9 orphons, because counts were too low. In vitro tests confirmed that a few of the cytomegalovirus-associated TCR beta chains recognize cytomegalovirus antigens. A group of highly shared sequence variants was considered likely to be a technical artifact of the sequencing pipeline. The 87-base-pair reads could not distinguish some IMGT-functional V segments, including TRBV6-2 and TRBV6-3, so those segments were excluded. In the study, about 150 TCR beta chains were listed as associated with cytomegalovirus. In a later analysis, HLA-associated TCR beta chains were found to be more clonally expanded and to have lower generation probabilities than equally common non-associated chains. The classifier was reported to diagnose cytomegalovirus status with high specificity and sensitivity in both the original cohort and the validation cohort. Broadly in line with IMGT annotations, most TCR beta V segments showed up in productive rearrangements about 87% or about 30% of the time in an earlier analysis of a few hundred of the donors. While some public TCRs were present in many individuals, most TCR sequences turned up only very rarely across donors. In a later analysis, most CMV-associated TCR beta chains were found to appear HLA-restricted, with HLA associations seemingly driven largely by CMV exposure. A further reported finding was that TCR beta sequences accurately predicted the HLA-A and HLA-B alleles for most subjects in the first cohort. According to a later analysis, parvovirus B19, influenza, CMV and Epstein-Barr virus appeared linked to several top co-occurrence clusters. The presence/absence analyses assumed that sequencing depth was roughly uniform across donors, and that assumption may not be true. Linkage disequilibrium might explain the correlated functional status among segregating V segments, but an unknown experimental factor could not be excluded. The cohort was sequenced for TCR beta chains only, and without alpha or paired-chain data the features that could be detected were limited. Assigning TCR associations to individual alleles was difficult when HLA alleles, especially DR and DQ, strongly co-occurred. It was suggested by the authors that the approach could potentially be generalized to other disease states and immunological phenotypes. Compared with the approximately 670-donor mean, donors in an Asian-associated ancestry cluster had fewer N-insertions in productive TCRs, according to a later genetic analysis. According to a later analysis, TCR association rates differed among HLA loci, with DRB1 alleles showing the most associated TCRs and HLA-C alleles showing the fewest. Because HLA typing was missing for some donors at each locus, association tests included only the typed subset. For the cohort, immune exposure information was limited to CMV serostatus. Specific HLA alleles were associated with 16,951 TCR beta sequences at a false discovery rate of 0.05 in a later analysis. V-gene and J-gene trimming of TCR beta chains was associated with a missense DCLRE1C variant in a later genetic analysis, and the association was replicated in an independent cohort.

Trimming accounts for 4 bases at V and 4 bases at J, while the number of junction bases matched to no gene is 4. The CDR3 spans 15 residues, from the cysteine through the phenylalanine. The sequence is cut down to CDR3 DNA, 45 bases in frame from base 1. CDR1 MGHRA and CDR2 YSYEKL were looked up in the germline V gene. In total, about 650 healthy bone marrow donors made up the cohort. All cohort members were sampled while nominally healthy, although unrecorded immune exposures were likely present. The donor tested CMV seropositive and was one of the 289 seropositive cohort members. A peripheral blood sample was provided by each donor, and peripheral blood mononuclear cells were used for TCR beta sequencing. Genomic DNA was extracted from the blood cell samples with the Qiagen DNeasy Blood Extraction Kit. Receptor amplification or capture employed the immunoSEQ multiplex PCR assay. For the multiplex PCR, a mixture combining 60 forward primers for TCR Vbeta segments and 13 reverse primers for TCR Jbeta segments was used. The CDR3 region of rearranged TCR beta genes was amplified from genomic DNA by a multiplex PCR assay. On the Illumina HiSeq System, the amplified TCR beta libraries were sequenced as 87-base-pair reads. The original pipeline was this. A later analysis tallied tens of millions of unique TCR beta chains across the 666 repertoires, and 10 million to 11 million of those chains were shared by two or more donors. A nearest-neighbor algorithm error-corrected the raw reads and collapsed the reads into unique sequences, merging closely related sequences to remove PCR and sequencing errors. V, D and J gene segments were assigned by aligning CDR3 sequences to IMGT reference sequences. Each retained sequence needed at least a six-nucleotide match to both a V gene segment and a J gene segment. A rearrangement counted as productive if the CDR3 had no stop codons and remained in frame with V and J, and every other rearrangement counted as non-productive. Following IMGT convention, CDR3 was defined as the stretch from the second conserved V-encoded cysteine to the conserved J-encoded phenylalanine. The earlier analysis of 500 to 600 of the donors excluded sequences that lacked an unambiguous match to a single V gene segment. An earlier analysis of about 590 of the donors classified V segments as functional when productive rearrangements were above 56.7% and as segregating when the standard deviation between donors was above 5%. A statistical classification framework was built to diagnose cytomegalovirus status from the catalog of TCR beta chain sequences. A later analysis assigned V and J genes by comparing TCR nucleotide sequences with IMGT/GENE-DB human TR gene sequences. The TCRdist pipeline was used in a later analysis to assign CDR3 sequences and most-parsimonious VDJ recombination scenarios. A later analysis defined each TCR beta chain by its CDR3 amino acid sequence plus V-gene family, and excluded reads lacking a unique V-gene family. As a way to deal with suspected cross-contamination and a sequencing artifact, a later analysis dropped hundreds of nucleotide sequences that were highly shared and had low generation probability. For each public chain, a later analysis derived a clonal expansion index from normalized ranks of inferred template counts within each repertoire. In a later analysis, generation probabilities were computed with a VDJ recombination model fitted to out-of-frame rearrangements, and the resulting probabilities were checked against IGoR. In a later analysis, TCR-TCR, TCR-HLA and TCR-CMV co-occurrence was scored with hypergeometric tests, and a repertoire-size bias correction was applied to TCR pairs. False discovery rates were estimated in a later analysis by permuting HLA or CMV assignments 20 times. In a later analysis, co-occurring TCRs were grouped using DBSCAN, and TCRdist sequence similarity was added for clustering within HLA-allele-positive subsets. For co-occurrence clustering, repertoires with fewer than 30,000 or more than 120,000 public chains were excluded, along with five repertoires with anomalous nucleotide sharing. The source is immuneACCESS, and TCRdb retained only in-frame sequences with V and J called. Part of the clones is not carried over; for the studies checked, unresolved V genes explain less than half of this, and the remainder is unexplained. For V, J and clone size, that table is used; D and trimming come from the DNA. This sample lists around 170,000 clones; around 80% were detected once. The ten largest make up approximately 6.3% of the sample.

Recombination connected TRBV4-1 to TRBJ2-2; TRBD1 agrees with 9 junctional bases. The specimen sequenced was PBMCs. This sequence was found in a man aged 35 to 55 in good health and CMV-seropositive. The CDR3 sequence is CASSPGQGATGELFF. The DNA is TGCGCCAGCAGCCCGGGACAGGGCGCCACCGGGGAGCTGTTTTTT.